The sequence of this T cell receptor beta chain was determined in a study of T-cell memory formation after mild COVID-19 (dated by TCRdb to the early 2020s). At the level of the whole study: TCR sequence clusters from the two donors were largely donor specific. In two donors, T-cell clones that expanded and contracted after mild COVID-19 were tracked by sequencing TCRalpha and TCRbeta repertoires over time. Two young, previously healthy adult volunteers, one female and one male, were included in the cohort.

Ficoll-Paque density gradient centrifugation was the method used to isolate PBMCs. Instrument on record: Illumina NovaSeq 6000. TCRalpha and TCRbeta cDNA libraries were built by 5'RACE with constant-segment primers, adding sample barcodes and unique molecular identifiers. RNA was extracted from every sample with Trizol reagent. Libraries were amplified in two PCR steps, with a second sample barcode and Illumina TruSeq adapters added in the second step. Sequencing of the libraries was done on an Illumina NovaSeq, producing 2 x 150 bp paired-end reads. As for the authors' bioinformatics: Reads were demultiplexed and collapsed into UMI-guided consensus sequences with migec v1.2.7. With mixcr v2.1.11, UMI consensuses were aligned to TRA and TRB V and J templates and assembled into clonotypes. Clonotypes were classified as expanded or contracted when called significant by both edgeR and NoisET, with noise models trained on biological replicates. edgeR calls used a false discovery rate-adjusted p below 0.01 and a log2 fold-change threshold of 1. As an exploratory analysis of dynamics, max-normalized trajectories of the 1000 most abundant clonotypes were examined by PCA with hierarchical clustering. Separately sequenced CD4+ and CD8+ repertoires were used to assign the CD4 or CD8 phenotype of responding clones. The public sequencing data were trimmed at Q25 with fastp and processed into clonotypes with MiXCR by TCRdb, which kept only in-frame beta chains. CDR3 protein duplicates are merged, each entry listing the most common genes and DNA. TCRdb assigned the V and J calls; the authors' analysis was not used. The sample table contains 250,000 to 300,000 distinct CDR3 sequences; only one count was recorded for 16% of them. More than 20% of the sample is taken by the ten largest.

General conclusions and limits of the study: From day 15 to 85, contracting clones showed balanced CD4/CD8 phenotypes, whereas a second wave of clones that expanded from day 15 to 37 leaned towards CD4+. Whether the second-wave clones peaking on day 37 were SARS-CoV-2 specific was not confirmed. The study included only a couple of mild cases, and larger cohorts that include severe cases with pre-infection samples were judged to be necessary. Some responding clones were detected in pre-infection memory, suggesting pre-existing cross-reactive memory T cells joined the SARS-CoV-2 response. Contracting CD4+ clones appeared mostly in the CM and EM memory subsets, whereas CD8+ clones were enriched in EMRA.

The CDR1 and CDR2 encoded by the germline V gene (reference sequence) are MNHEY and SMNVEV. At the junction V is shortened by 2 bases and J by 1 base, with 8 bases in between. Taken from cysteine to phenylalanine, the CDR3 has 14 residues. The kept DNA is CDR3 alone, 42 bases in frame from the first base. On this clonotype: The clone's antigen remains unknown. No base quality values were provided; no much bigger clone lies one nucleotide off.

The sample comprised PBMCs or a T cell subset sorted from them (not recorded which). This TCR was recovered from a young man who had mild COVID-19 (a few samples of this study predate the infection). The sample titles of this study are shuffled in the database, so cell type and time point are left out; the donor was told from shared clones. The chain employs TRBV27 and TRBJ1-1, with TRBD1 as a weak D call on 5 bases. The nucleotide sequence is TGTGCCAGCAGTTTACCGGGGGGGAACACTGAAGCTTTCTTT. This encodes CASSLPGGNTEAFF.